This TCR beta chain was sequenced during a study of T-cell reconstitution after alpha-beta-depleted transplantation in children. This clonotype has ten or more counts. Its antigen is currently unknown. Preparation of the TCRbeta library used unique molecular identifiers. MiXCR was run by TCRdb on the PCR reads, yielding one entry per CDR3 protein. The sample shows approximately 99,000 distinct CDR3 sequences, 5.5% to 7% of them seen only once. Findings of the study overall: Reportedly, roughly two months post-transplant, alpha-beta T cells arose from several hundred expanded graft clones. T-cell numbers and diversity one year post-transplant derived largely from freshly generated T cells. At day 60, the high TCRbeta diversity found in some patients originated from recipient T cells and thymic progenitors that had survived.

The receptor comes from a male patient aged 2 to 9 who had a stem cell transplant for acute lymphoblastic leukemia, so the T cells may come from the graft donor. The sequencing here drew on PBMCs, mostly from graft donor cells, taken 360 days after TCRalphabeta/CD19-depleted stem cell transplant.

The CDR3: CASSATGHPAYGYTF. DNA for the CDR3: TGTGCCAGCAGTGCCACCGGACATCCAGCCTATGGCTACACCTTC. V gene TRBV6-2 or TRBV6-3 combines with J gene TRBJ1-2; D possibly corresponds to TRBD1 (5 bases). CDR3 size: 15 residues. Germline V gene sequence: CDR1 MNHEY, CDR2 SVGEGT. Deletions cut 5 bases from V and 4 bases from J, with 17 bases between.